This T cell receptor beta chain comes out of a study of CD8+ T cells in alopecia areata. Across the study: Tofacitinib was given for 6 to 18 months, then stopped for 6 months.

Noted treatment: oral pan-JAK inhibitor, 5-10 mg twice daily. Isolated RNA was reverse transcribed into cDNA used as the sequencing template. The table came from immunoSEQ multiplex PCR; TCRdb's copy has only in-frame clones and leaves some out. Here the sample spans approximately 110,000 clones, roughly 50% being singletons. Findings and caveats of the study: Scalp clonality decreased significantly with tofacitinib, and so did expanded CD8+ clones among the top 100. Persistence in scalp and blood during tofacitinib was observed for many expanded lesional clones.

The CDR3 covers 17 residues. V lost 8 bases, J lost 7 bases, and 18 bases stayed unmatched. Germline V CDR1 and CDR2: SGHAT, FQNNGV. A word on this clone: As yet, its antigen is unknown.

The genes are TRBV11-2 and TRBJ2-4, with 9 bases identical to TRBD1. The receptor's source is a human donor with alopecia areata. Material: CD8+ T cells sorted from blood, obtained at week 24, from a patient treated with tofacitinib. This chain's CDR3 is CASELSGDRVNLNIQYF. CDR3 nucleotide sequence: TGTGCCAGCGAACTCAGCGGGGACAGGGTTAACCTGAACATTCAGTACTTC.